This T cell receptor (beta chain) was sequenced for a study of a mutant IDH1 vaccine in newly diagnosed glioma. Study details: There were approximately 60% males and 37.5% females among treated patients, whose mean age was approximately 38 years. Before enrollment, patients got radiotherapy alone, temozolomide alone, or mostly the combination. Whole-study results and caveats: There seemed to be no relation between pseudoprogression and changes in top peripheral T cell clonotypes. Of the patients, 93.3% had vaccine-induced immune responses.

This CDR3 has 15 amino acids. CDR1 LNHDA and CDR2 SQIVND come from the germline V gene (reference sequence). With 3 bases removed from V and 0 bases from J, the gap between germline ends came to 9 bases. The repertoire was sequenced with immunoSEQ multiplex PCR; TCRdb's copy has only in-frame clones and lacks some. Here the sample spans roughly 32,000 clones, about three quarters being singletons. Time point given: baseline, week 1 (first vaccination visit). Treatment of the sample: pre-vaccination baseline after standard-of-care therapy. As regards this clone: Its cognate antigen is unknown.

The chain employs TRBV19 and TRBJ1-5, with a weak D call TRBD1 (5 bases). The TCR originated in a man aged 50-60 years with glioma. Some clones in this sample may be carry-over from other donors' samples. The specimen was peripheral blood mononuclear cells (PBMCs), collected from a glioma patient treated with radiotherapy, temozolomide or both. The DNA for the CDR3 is TGTGCCAGTAGTATGAGGGACCTTAGCAATCAGCCCCAGCATTTT. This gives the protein CASSMRDLSNQPQHF.